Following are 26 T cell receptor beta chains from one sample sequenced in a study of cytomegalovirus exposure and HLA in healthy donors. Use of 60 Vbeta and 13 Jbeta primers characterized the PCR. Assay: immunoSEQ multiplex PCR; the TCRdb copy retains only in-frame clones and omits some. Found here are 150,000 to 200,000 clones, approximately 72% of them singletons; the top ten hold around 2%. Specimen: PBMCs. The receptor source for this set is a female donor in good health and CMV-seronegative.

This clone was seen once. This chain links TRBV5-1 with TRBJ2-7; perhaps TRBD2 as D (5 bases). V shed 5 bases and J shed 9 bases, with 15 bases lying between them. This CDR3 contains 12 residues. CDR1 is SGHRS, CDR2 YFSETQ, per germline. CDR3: CASRGDPAGQYF. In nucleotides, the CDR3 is TGCGCCAGCAGGGGCGATCCGGCGGGGCAGTACTTC. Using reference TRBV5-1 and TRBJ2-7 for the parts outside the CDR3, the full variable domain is KAGVTQTPRYLIKTRGQQVTLSCSPISGHRSVSWYQQTPGQGLQFLFEYFSETQRNKGNFPGRFSGRQFSNSRSEMNVSTLELGDSALYLCASRGDPAGQYFGPGTRLTVT.

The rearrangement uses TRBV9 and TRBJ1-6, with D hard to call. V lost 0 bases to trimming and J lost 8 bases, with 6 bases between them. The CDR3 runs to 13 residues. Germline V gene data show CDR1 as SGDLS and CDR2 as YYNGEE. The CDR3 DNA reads TGTGCCAGCAGCGTAGCTACTGATTCACCCCTCCACTTT. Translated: CASSVATDSPLHF.

The CDR3 sequence is CASSLGGGQPQHF. The CDR3 nucleotides are TGTGCCAGCAGCTTAGGAGGGGGTCAGCCCCAGCATTTT. V gene TRBV13 combines with J gene TRBJ1-5, with TRBD1 as a possible D gene (6 bases). CDR3 length: 13 amino acids. The germline gives CDR1 PRHDT, CDR2 FYEKMQ (reference sequence). With 0 bases removed from V and 6 bases from J, the gap between germline ends came to 6 bases.

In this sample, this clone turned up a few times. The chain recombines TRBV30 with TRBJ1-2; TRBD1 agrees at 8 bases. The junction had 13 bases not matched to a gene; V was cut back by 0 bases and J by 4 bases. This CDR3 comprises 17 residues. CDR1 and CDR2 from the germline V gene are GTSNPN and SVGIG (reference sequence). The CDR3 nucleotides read TGTGCCTGGAGTGTAAGGCAGGGGGCCCCCGGCGTCTATGGCTACACCTTC. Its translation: CAWSVRQGAPGVYGYTF.

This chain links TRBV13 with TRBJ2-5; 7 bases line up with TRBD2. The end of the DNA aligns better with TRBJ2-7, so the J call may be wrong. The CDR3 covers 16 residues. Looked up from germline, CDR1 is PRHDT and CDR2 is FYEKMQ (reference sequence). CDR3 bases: TGTGCCAGCAGCTTACGGCTAGCGGAGCCCTCCTACGAGCAGTACTTC. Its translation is CASSLRLAEPSYEQYF.

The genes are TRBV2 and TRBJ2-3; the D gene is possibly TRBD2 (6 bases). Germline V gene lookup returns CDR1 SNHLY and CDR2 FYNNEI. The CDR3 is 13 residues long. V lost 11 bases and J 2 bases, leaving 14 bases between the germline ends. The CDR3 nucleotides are TGTGCCGGAGCCGGGACTTTCACAGATACGCAGTATTTT. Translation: CAGAGTFTDTQYF.

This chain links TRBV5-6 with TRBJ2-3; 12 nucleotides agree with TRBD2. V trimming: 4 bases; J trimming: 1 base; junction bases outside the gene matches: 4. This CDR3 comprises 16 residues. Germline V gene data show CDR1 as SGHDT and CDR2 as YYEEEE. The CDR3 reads CASSRGLAGRTDTQYF. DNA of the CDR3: TGTGCCAGCAGCCGGGGACTAGCGGGCCGCACAGATACGCAGTATTTT.

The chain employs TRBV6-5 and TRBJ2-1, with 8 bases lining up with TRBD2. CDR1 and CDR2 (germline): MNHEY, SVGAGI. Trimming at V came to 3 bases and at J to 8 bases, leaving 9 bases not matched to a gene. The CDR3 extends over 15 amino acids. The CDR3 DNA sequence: TGTGCCAGCAGTTATGACGGGACTAGTAACGATGAGCAGTTCTTC. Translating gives CASSYDGTSNDEQFF.

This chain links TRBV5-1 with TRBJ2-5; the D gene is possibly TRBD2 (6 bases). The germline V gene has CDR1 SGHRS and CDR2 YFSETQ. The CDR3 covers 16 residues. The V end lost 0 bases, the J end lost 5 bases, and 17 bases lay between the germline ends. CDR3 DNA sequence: TGCGCCAGCAGCTTGGCCGGGAGCCCAAACAGGGAGACCCAGTACTTC. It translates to CASSLAGSPNRETQYF.

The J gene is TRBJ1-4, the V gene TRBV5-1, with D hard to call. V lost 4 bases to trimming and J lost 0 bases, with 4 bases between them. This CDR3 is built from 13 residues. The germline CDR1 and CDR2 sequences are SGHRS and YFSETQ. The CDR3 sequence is CASSRATNEKLFF. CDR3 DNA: TGCGCCAGCAGCCGTGCAACTAATGAAAAACTGTTTTTT.

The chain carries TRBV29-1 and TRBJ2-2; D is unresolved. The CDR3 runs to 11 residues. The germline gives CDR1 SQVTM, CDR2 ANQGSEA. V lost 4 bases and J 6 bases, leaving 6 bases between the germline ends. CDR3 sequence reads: CSVALAGELFF. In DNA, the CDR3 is TGCAGCGTTGCTCTCGCCGGGGAGCTGTTTTTT.

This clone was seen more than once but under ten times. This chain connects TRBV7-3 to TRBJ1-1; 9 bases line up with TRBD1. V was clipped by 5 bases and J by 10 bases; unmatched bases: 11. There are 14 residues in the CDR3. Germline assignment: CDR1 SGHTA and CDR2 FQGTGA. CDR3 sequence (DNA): TGTGCCAGCAGCGAAGGAGGGACAGGGAAACGAGCTTTCTTT. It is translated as CASSEGGTGKRAFF.

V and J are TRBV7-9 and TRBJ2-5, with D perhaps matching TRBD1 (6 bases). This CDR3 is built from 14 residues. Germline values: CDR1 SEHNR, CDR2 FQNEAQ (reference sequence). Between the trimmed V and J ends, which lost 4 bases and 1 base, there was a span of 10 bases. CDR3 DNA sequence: TGTGCCAGCAGCTACGACAGGACCCAAGAGACCCAGTACTTC. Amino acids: CASSYDRTQETQYF.

This chain's CDR3 is CATAGPSGTQYF. The CDR3 DNA is TGTGCCACTGCGGGTCCTAGTGGGACCCAGTACTTC. The genes are TRBV7-3 and TRBJ2-5; perhaps TRBD2 as D (5 bases). The CDR3 has 12 amino acids. CDR1 SGHTA and CDR2 FQGTGA come from the germline V gene. The ends were cut back, 10 bases at V and 7 bases at J, with 16 bases in the middle.

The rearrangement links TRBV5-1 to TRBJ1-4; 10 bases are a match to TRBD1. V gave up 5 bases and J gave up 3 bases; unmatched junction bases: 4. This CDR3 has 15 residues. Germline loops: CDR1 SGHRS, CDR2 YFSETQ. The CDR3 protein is CASRLGTGANEKLFF. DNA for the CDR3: TGCGCCAGCAGACTTGGGACAGGGGCTAATGAAAAACTGTTTTTT. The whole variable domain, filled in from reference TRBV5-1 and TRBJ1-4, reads KAGVTQTPRYLIKTRGQQVTLSCSPISGHRSVSWYQQTPGQGLQFLFEYFSETQRNKGNFPGRFSGRQFSNSRSEMNVSTLELGDSALYLCASRLGTGANEKLFFGSGTQLSVL.

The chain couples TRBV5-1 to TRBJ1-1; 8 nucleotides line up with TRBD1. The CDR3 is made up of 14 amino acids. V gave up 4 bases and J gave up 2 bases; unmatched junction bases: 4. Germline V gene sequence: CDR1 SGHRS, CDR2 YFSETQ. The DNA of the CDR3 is TGCGCCAGCAGCGCGACAGGGGAAAACACTGAAGCTTTCTTT. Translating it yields CASSATGENTEAFF.

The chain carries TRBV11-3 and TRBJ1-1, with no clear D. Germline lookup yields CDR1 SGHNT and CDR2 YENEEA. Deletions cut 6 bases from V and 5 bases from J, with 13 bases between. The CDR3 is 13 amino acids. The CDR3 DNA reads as TGTGCCAGCAGTCGGGAGATCGGGACTGAAGCTTTCTTT. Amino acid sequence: CASSREIGTEAFF.

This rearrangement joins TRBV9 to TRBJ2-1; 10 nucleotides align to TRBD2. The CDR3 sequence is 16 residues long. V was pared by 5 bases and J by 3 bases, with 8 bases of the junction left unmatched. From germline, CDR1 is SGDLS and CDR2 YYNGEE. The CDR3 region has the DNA TGTGCCAGCAGACTCTCCGGGACTAGCGACTACAATGAGCAGTTCTTC. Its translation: CASRLSGTSDYNEQFF.

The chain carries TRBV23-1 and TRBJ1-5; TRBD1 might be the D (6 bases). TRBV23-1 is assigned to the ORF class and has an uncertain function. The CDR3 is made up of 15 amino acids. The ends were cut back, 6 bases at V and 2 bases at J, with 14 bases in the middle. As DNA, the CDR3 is TGCGCCAGCAGCTTATACAGGGCCCGCAATCAGCCCCAGCATTTT. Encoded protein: CASSLYRARNQPQHF.

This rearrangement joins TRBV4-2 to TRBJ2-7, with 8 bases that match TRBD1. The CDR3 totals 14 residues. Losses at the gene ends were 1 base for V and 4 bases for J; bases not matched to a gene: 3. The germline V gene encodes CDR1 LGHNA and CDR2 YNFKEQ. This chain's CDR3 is CASSQGQGFYEQYF. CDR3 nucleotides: TGTGCCAGCAGCCAAGGACAGGGGTTTTACGAGCAGTACTTC.

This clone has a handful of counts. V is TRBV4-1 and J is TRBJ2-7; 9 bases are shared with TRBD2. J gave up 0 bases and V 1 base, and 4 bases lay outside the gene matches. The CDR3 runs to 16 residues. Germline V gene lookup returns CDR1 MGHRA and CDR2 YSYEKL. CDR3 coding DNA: TGCGCCAGCAGCCAAGCGGCTAGCGGGATCTCCTACGAGCAGTACTTC. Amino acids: CASSQAASGISYEQYF.

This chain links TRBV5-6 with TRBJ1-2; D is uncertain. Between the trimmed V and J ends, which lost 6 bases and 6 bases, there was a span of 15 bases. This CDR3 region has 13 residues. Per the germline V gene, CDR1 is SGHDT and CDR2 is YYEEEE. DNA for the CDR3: TGTGCCAGCATTATACACGGGATCAATGGCTACACCTTC. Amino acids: CASIIHGINGYTF.

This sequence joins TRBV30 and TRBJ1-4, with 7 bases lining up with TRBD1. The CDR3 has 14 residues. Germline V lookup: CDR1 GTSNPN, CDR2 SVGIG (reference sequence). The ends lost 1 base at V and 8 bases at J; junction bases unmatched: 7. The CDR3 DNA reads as TGTGCCTGGAGTGGGGACAGTTTCGGCGAAAAACTGTTTTTT. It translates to CAWSGDSFGEKLFF.

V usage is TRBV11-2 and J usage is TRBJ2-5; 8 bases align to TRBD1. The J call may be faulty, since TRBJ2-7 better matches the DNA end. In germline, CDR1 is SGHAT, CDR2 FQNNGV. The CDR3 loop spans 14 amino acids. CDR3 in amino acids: CASSLDRGRYEQYF. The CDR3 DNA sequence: TGTGCCAGCAGCTTAGACAGGGGGCGATACGAGCAGTACTTC.

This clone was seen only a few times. The CDR3 sequence: CASSLARRSEAFF. In nucleotides, the CDR3 is TGTGCCAGCAGCTTGGCCAGGCGATCTGAAGCTTTCTTT. The chain carries TRBV7-8 and TRBJ1-1; D gene ambiguous. Trimming shortened V by 3 bases and J by 6 bases, and 11 bases separated the two germline ends. There are 13 residues in the CDR3. Germline CDR1 SGHVS, CDR2 FQNEAQ.

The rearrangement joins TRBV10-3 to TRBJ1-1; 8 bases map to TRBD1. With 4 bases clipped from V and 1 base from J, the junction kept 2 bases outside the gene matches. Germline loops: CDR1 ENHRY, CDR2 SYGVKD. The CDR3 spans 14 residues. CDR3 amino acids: CAISGTGRNTEAFF. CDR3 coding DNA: TGTGCCATCAGTGGGACAGGGAGGAACACTGAAGCTTTCTTT.